This entry lists 16 T cell receptor beta chains sequenced from one sample in a study of T cells in Graves' hyperthyroidism and ophthalmopathy. TCR beta CDR3 sequences were amplified from RNA transcripts. The TCR CDR3 first-round RT-PCR relied on the HTBI primer set. In TCRdb, the multiplex PCR reads were re-called with MiXCR into one record per CDR3 protein. The sample includes some 420,000 distinct CDR3 sequences, roughly 13% of them seen just once. Material: blood. Every receptor here comes from a woman aged 18 to 35 with Graves' hyperthyroidism.

This clonotype was seen only once. V and J are TRBV6-5 and TRBJ2-1; 11 bases match TRBD2. The CDR3 extends over 16 amino acids. V dropped 2 bases and J dropped 5; count of bases not matched to a gene: 5. Germline loops: CDR1 MNHEY, CDR2 SVGAGI. The chain's CDR3 is CASSYVGTSGHNEQFF. CDR3 nucleotides: TGTGCCAGCAGTTACGTTGGGACTAGCGGACACAATGAGCAGTTCTTC.

This clonotype was observed at least ten times. The V and J genes are TRBV7-2 and TRBJ2-7; D is ambiguous. This CDR3 contains 17 residues. Germline CDR1 SGHTA, CDR2 FQGNSA. V lost 4 bases and J 2 bases, leaving 21 bases between the germline ends. The CDR3 reads CASSSRSGVATPYEQYF. The CDR3 nucleotides are TGTGCCAGCAGCTCACGATCAGGAGTAGCCACCCCCTACGAGCAGTACTTC.

This rearrangement joins TRBV2 to TRBJ1-1, with TRBD1 identical over 11 bases. The CDR3 runs to 16 residues. The trim removed 2 bases at V and 4 bases at J, leaving 6 bases unmatched. Germline assignment: CDR1 SNHLY and CDR2 FYNNEI. CDR3 in DNA: TGTGCCAGCAGTGAATTATCCGGGACAGGGGGCACTGAAGCTTTCTTT. Translated: CASSELSGTGGTEAFF.

Many counts were recorded for this clonotype. This chain joins TRBV6-2 or TRBV6-3 and TRBJ1-1; D call uncertain. V shed 0 bases and J shed 6 bases, with 14 bases lying between them. This CDR3 is 15 amino acids long. Germline CDR1 and CDR2: MNHEY and SVGEGT. CDR3 DNA sequence: TGTGCCAGCAGTTACTCAACTGGGGTAGTCTCTGAAGCTTTCTTT. Its protein is CASSYSTGVVSEAFF.

This clonotype was recorded many times. The genes are TRBV28 and TRBJ2-3; D may be TRBD1 (5 bases). Per the germline V gene, CDR1 is MDHEN and CDR2 is SYDVKM. Trimming took 3 bases from V and 6 from J, leaving 16 bases between them. The CDR3 runs to 15 residues. The CDR3 DNA reads as TGTGCCAGCAGTTTTTCTAACTCAGGGATTGATACGCAGTATTTT. Its translation is CASSFSNSGIDTQYF. Filled out from reference TRBV28 and TRBJ2-3, the complete variable domain reads DVKVTQSSRYLVKRTGEKVFLECVQDMDHENMFWYRQDPGLGLRLIYFSYDVKMKEKGDIPEGYSVSREKKERFSLILESASTNQTSMYLCASSFSNSGIDTQYFGPGTRLTVL.

The J gene is TRBJ2-5, the V gene TRBV11-2; perhaps TRBD2 as D (7 bases). This CDR3 contains 16 residues. Between the trimmed V and J ends, which lost 5 bases and 5 bases, there was a span of 21 bases. Germline loops: CDR1 SGHAT, CDR2 FQNNGV. The CDR3 sequence is CASSQITGGGAETQYF. The DNA for the CDR3 is TGTGCCAGCAGCCAAATAACGGGGGGCGGTGCGGAGACCCAGTACTTC.

This clonotype was recorded at least ten times. The rearrangement joins TRBV28 to TRBJ2-3; D unresolved. V was trimmed by 6 bases and J by 2 bases, leaving 12 bases between them. The CDR3 totals 14 residues. From germline, CDR1 is MDHEN and CDR2 SYDVKM. CDR3 region: CASSYTQNTDTQYF. CDR3 nucleotide sequence: TGTGCCAGCAGCTATACACAGAACACAGATACGCAGTATTTT.

The gene calls are TRBV27 and TRBJ2-3, with D maybe TRBD2 (7 bases). The germline V gene encodes CDR1 MNHEY and CDR2 SMNVEV (reference sequence). V lost 7 bases to trimming and J lost 2 bases, with 19 bases between them. CDR3 size: 16 residues. The CDR3 coding sequence is TGTGCCAGCATCCCACTGGCGGGGGACAACACAGATACGCAGTATTTT. Translated: CASIPLAGDNTDTQYF.

This clonotype was counted only a few times. J is TRBJ1-1 and V is TRBV6-1; TRBD1 might be the D (6 bases). V gave up 8 bases and J gave up 1 base, with 20 bases separating them. This CDR3 comprises 16 residues. Germline V gene sequence: CDR1 MNHNS, CDR2 SASEGT. In DNA form, the CDR3 reads TGTGCCAGCCTCGACGGGGGGCTGGGTGGGAACACTGAAGCTTTCTTT. Its translation: CASLDGGLGGNTEAFF.

This clonotype was recorded at least ten times. J is TRBJ2-7 and V is TRBV27; a weak D match, TRBD1 (6 bases). There are 14 residues in the CDR3. CDR1 is MNHEY, CDR2 SMNVEV, per germline (reference sequence). Trimming pared 2 bases from V and 1 base from J, leaving 9 bases between. The CDR3 DNA sequence: TGTGCCAGCAGTTTAGGAAGGGGGTCCTACGAGCAGTACTTC. Residues: CASSLGRGSYEQYF.

This clonotype was detected many times. This chain joins TRBV28 and TRBJ2-3, with D tentatively TRBD1 (5 bases). Germline assignment: CDR1 MDHEN and CDR2 SYDVKM. Trimming left V 6 bases short and J 3 bases short, with 10 bases between. CDR3 length equals 13 residues. The CDR3 DNA sequence: TGTGCCAGCAGAGTCAGGGCAACAGATACGCAGTATTTT. Translating gives CASRVRATDTQYF.

This rearrangement joins TRBV20-1 to TRBJ2-7; D might be TRBD1 (5 bases). The CDR3 totals 15 residues. V lost 0 bases and J lost 0, with 12 bases in between. The germline CDR1 and CDR2 sequences are DFQATT and SNEGSKA (reference sequence). For the CDR3, the DNA is TGCAGTGCTAGAGAGTTCCAGGGCCGCTCCTACGAGCAGTACTTC. Residues: CSAREFQGRSYEQYF.

V usage is TRBV5-1 and J usage is TRBJ2-5; the D gene could be TRBD1 or TRBD2 (5 bases each). V was cut by 4 bases and J by 0 bases, with 16 bases left in between. Germline CDR1 is SGHRS and CDR2 is YFSETQ. The CDR3 spans 16 residues. The CDR3 DNA sequence: TGCGCCAGCAGCGGGGGACGGATCACCCACCAAGAGACCCAGTACTTC. Translation gives CASSGGRITHQETQYF.

This clonotype was observed many times. With a much larger clone just one base away, this may be a read error. The chain employs TRBV3-1 and TRBJ1-1, with D uncertain. CDR1 is LGHDT, CDR2 YNNKEL, per germline (reference sequence). V shed 3 bases and J shed 0 bases, with 8 bases lying between them. This CDR3 has 14 amino acids. As DNA, the CDR3 is TGTGCCAGCAGCCACGGATTTATGAACACTGAAGCTTTCTTT. Translating it yields CASSHGFMNTEAFF.

A few counts support this clonotype. The chain combines TRBV7-2 with TRBJ1-1; a possible D gene is TRBD1 (6 bases). The CDR3 covers 15 residues. Trimming cost V 4 bases and J 8 bases, with 20 bases left between them. The germline gives CDR1 SGHTA, CDR2 FQGNSA. CDR3 sequence (DNA): TGTGCCAGCAGCTCTAGGGGGTGGGCAAATGGAGAAGCTTTCTTT. Protein: CASSSRGWANGEAFF.

This clonotype was picked up many times. The genes are TRBV3-1 and TRBJ1-2; D might be TRBD1 (5 bases). Germline V CDR1 and CDR2: LGHDT, YNNKEL (reference sequence). The CDR3 sequence is 15 residues long. The V end was cut by 4 bases, the J end by 2 bases, with 14 bases between. The CDR3 here is CASSRGDGGNYGYTF. CDR3 nucleotide sequence: TGTGCCAGCAGCCGCGGGGACGGAGGGAACTATGGCTACACCTTC.